Listed below are T cell receptor beta chains from one sample, sequenced in a study of T cells in Graves' hyperthyroidism and ophthalmopathy. TCRdb re-called the multiplex PCR reads with MiXCR, one entry per CDR3 protein. The sample holds about 640,000 distinct CDR3 sequences; roughly 20% are singletons and the top ten take 30% to 40%. Specimen: blood. Every receptor here comes from a man aged 30 to 45 with Graves' ophthalmopathy. The CDR3 runs from the conserved cysteine through the conserved F or W. A D gene is named only where the DNA matches it firmly. The size field is filled for only some rows; it gives once, few, many or a size class.

clone_size d_call cdr3_length j_call v_call cdr3_nt cdr3_aa
few NA 12 TRBJ1-1 TRBV5-6 TGTGCCAGCGGGGACTCAGACACTGAAGCTTTCTTT CASGDSDTEAFF
NA TRBD2 16 TRBJ2-2 TRBV7-3 TGTGCCAGCAGCCCCCTAGCGGGAGGGCCACCCGGGGAGCTGTTTTTT CASSPLAGGPPGELFF
NA NA 17 TRBJ1-2 TRBV4-2 TGTGCCAGCAGCCAAGTGGATAATGGTGGATCTAACTATGGCTACACCTTC CASSQVDNGGSNYGYTF
many TRBD2 17 TRBJ2-5 TRBV28 TGTGCCAGCAGTTTAGGACCGGCGGGAGTGGGGGAAGAGACCCAGTACTTC CASSLGPAGVGEETQYF
NA NA 16 TRBJ2-2 TRBV20-1 TGCAGTGCTAGAGGAGAGCTAGCCAAAAACACCGGGGAGCTGTTTTTT CSARGELAKNTGELFF
many NA 13 TRBJ2-7 TRBV11-2 TGTGCCAGCAGATCAGCGGCCTCCTACGAGCAGTACTTC CASRSAASYEQYF
many NA 15 TRBJ1-2 TRBV2 TGTGCCAGCAGTGTAGGACATCGGACCCTCTATGGCTACACCTTC CASSVGHRTLYGYTF
many TRBD1 13 TRBJ1-1 TRBV7-8 TGTGCCAGCAGCCCCAGGGGGATAAGTGAAGCTTTCTTT CASSPRGISEAFF
NA NA 14 TRBJ1-2 TRBV27 TGTGCCAGCAGTTTATCGCACCAGGGAACCCCCTACACCTTC CASSLSHQGTPYTF
many TRBD1 13 TRBJ2-7 TRBV20-1 TGCAGTGGATTGGGACAGGAAGCCCTCGAGCAGTACTTC CSGLGQEALEQYF
many NA 13 TRBJ2-7 TRBV20-1 TGCAGTGCTCTGCGGGATGGAACCTACGAGCAGTACTTC CSALRDGTYEQYF
NA NA 15 TRBJ1-5 TRBV7-2 TGTGCCAGCAGCCCCCGAGGGGACATTATTAAGCCCCAGCATTTT CASSPRGDIIKPQHF
many TRBD2 15 TRBJ2-1 TRBV11-2 TGTGCCAGCAGCTTAGGGCTAGCGGTTTACAATGAGCAGTTCTTC CASSLGLAVYNEQFF
NA NA 14 TRBJ2-5 TRBV12-3/TRBV12-4 TGTGCCAGCAGTGCCAGGGGGGGACAAGAGACCCGGTACTTC CASSARGGQETRYF
NA NA 11 TRBJ1-2 TRBV29-1 TGCAGCGTGGGGGGGCGAGGTGGCTACACCTTC CSVGGRGGYTF
few NA 12 TRBJ1-5 TRBV28 TGTGCCAGCAGTCTCAAGGGTCAGCCCCAGCATTTT CASSLKGQPQHF
few NA 13 TRBJ2-7 TRBV11-1 TGTGCCAGCAGCTTAGTACGGGCCGGCGAGCAGTACTTC CASSLVRAGEQYF
many TRBD1 12 TRBJ1-5 TRBV2 TGTGCCAGACAGGGGCAGGGTCAGCCCCAGCATTTT CARQGQGQPQHF
few NA 12 TRBJ2-7 TRBV3-1 TGTGCCAGCAGCCATGCGCGCTACGAGCAGTACTTC CASSHARYEQYF
NA NA 13 TRBJ2-1 TRBV6-1 TGTGCCAGCAGTGAAGTAGTGGTTAGTGAGCAGTTCTTC CASSEVVVSEQFF
NA NA 12 TRBJ2-7 TRBV12-3/TRBV12-4 TGTGCCAGCAGTGTGACTAGTTACGAGCAGTACTTC CASSVTSYEQYF
few NA 17 TRBJ2-2 TRBV11-2 TGTGCCAGCAGCTTAGGGTCACCCCGCCGGTACACCGGGGAGCTGTTTTTT CASSLGSPRRYTGELFF
many NA 12 TRBJ1-5 TRBV28 TGTGCCAGCGGGGGGGGCAATCAGCCCCAGCATTTT CASGGGNQPQHF
few NA 13 TRBJ2-1 TRBV5-1 TGCGCCAGCACGGGCTACATGGGCAATGAGCAGTTCTTC CASTGYMGNEQFF
many NA 15 TRBJ2-5 TRBV10-3 TGTGCCATCAGTCGAGAGAGGGGTCCCCAAGAGACCCAGTACTTC CAISRERGPQETQYF
few NA 14 TRBJ1-1 TRBV14 TGTGCCAGCAGGCCACGGGGCCCGGGCACTGAAGCTTTCTTT CASRPRGPGTEAFF
many TRBD1 17 TRBJ2-1 TRBV30 TGTGCCTGGAGTTTCCAGGGGGCGGTACGTGGTATGAATGAGCAGTTCTTC CAWSFQGAVRGMNEQFF
few TRBD2 15 TRBJ2-7 TRBV28 TGTGCCAGCAGCCGGGGGACTAGCGGGAGGTACGAGCAGTACTTC CASSRGTSGRYEQYF
many TRBD2 14 TRBJ2-1 TRBV5-1 TGCGCCAGCAGCTTGGGGGAGGGACGGGATGAGCAGTTCTTC CASSLGEGRDEQFF
few TRBD1 15 TRBJ1-2 TRBV7-2 TGTGCCAGCATCCTCACGAGGACAGGGGAAGGGGGCTACACCTTC CASILTRTGEGGYTF
many TRBD1 17 TRBJ1-2 TRBV7-2 TGTGCCAGCAGCTTACATATCACAGGGGGCAGTGGGTATGGCTACACCTTC CASSLHITGGSGYGYTF
many TRBD1 14 TRBJ1-1 TRBV18 TGTGCCAGCTCACCCCTGGACAGGGGCCTTGAAGCTTTCTTT CASSPLDRGLEAFF
NA NA 15 TRBJ2-2 TRBV10-2 TGCGCCATCTACCCGGGGCCAGGAAACACCGGGGAGCTGTTTTTT CAIYPGPGNTGELFF
NA TRBD2 16 TRBJ2-3 TRBV7-3 TGTGCCAGCAGCTTAAAGGGGAGGGCCGTAACAGATACGCAGTATTTT CASSLKGRAVTDTQYF
few NA 14 TRBJ2-7 TRBV20-1 TGCAGTGCGGGGGGAGGGCAGGGGTCCTACGAGCAGTACTTC CSAGGGQGSYEQYF
many NA 13 TRBJ1-5 TRBV30 TGTGCCTGGAGTGTCGAGGAGTATCAGCCCCAGCATTTT CAWSVEEYQPQHF
NA TRBD2 15 TRBJ2-3 TRBV9 TGTGCCAGCTGCCCTGGGACTAGCGTATCAGATACGCAGTATTTT CASCPGTSVSDTQYF
many NA 13 TRBJ2-3 TRBV11-2 TGTGCCAGCAGCTTAGATCTTTGGGATACGCAGTATTTT CASSLDLWDTQYF
NA NA 13 TRBJ1-5 TRBV20-1 TGCAGTGCTAGCGGGGCAGGTTCTCAGCCCCAGCATTTT CSASGAGSQPQHF
few NA 13 TRBJ2-3 TRBV7-3 TGTGCCAGCAGCTCGCATCTGGGAGATACGCAGTATTTT CASSSHLGDTQYF
NA TRBD2 15 TRBJ2-3 TRBV30 TGTGCCTGGAGTGTAAGGACTAGCGGCACAGATACGCAGTATTTT CAWSVRTSGTDTQYF
many TRBD1 15 TRBJ1-5 TRBV28 TGTGCCAGCAGACCAGGGACAGGCTGGAACCAGCCCCAGCATTTT CASRPGTGWNQPQHF
few TRBD2 19 TRBJ2-1 TRBV6-6 TGTGCCAGCAGTTACCGCAGACCCCGGGGGACTAGCGAATACAATGAGCAGTTCTTC CASSYRRPRGTSEYNEQFF
NA NA 14 TRBJ1-1 TRBV20-1 TGCAGTGTGAGAAAAGAGGGACGGTACACTGAAGCTTTCTTT CSVRKEGRYTEAFF
many NA 14 TRBJ2-7 TRBV6-2/TRBV6-3 TGTGCCAGCAGTTACTCGAGACTGTCCTACGAGCAGTACTTC CASSYSRLSYEQYF